This T cell receptor beta chain was recorded in a study of CD8+CD57+ T cells in acquired aplastic anemia. Genomic DNA acted as the template from which TCR beta VDJ combination and CDR3 sequence profiling were carried out. A single record per CDR3 protein comes from TCRdb applying MiXCR to the reads. Of about 180,000 distinct CDR3 sequences listed, roughly 63% are singletons. Before being chosen for sequencing, patients had shown CD8+CD57+ cell expansion by flow cytometry. This receptor was identified in a human donor with aplastic anemia. The sequenced sample was sorted CD4+, CD8+, or CD8+CD57+ T cells (not recorded which) from PBMCs.

Here the CDR3 reads CASSGWTGEDQFF. CDR3 sequence (DNA): TGTGCCAGCAGCGGATGGACAGGGGAGGACCAGTTCTTC. The rearrangement uses TRBV9 and TRBJ2-1, with 9 bases identical to TRBD1. J lost 13 bases, V lost 3 bases, and 8 bases had no gene match. CDR1 SGDLS and CDR2 YYNGEE come from the germline V gene. The CDR3 sequence is 13 residues long.